The text below deals with one TCR beta chain. Its antigen remains unknown. Other DNA variants within this sample encode the same CDR3. Produced via immunoSEQ multiplex PCR; TCRdb's table is partial and in-frame only. Here the sample spans some 2,000,000 clones, about 95% being singletons. The source of the sample is a study of shared clonotypes between healthy human individuals. General observations from the study: Some clonotypes were shared by all four sorted-subset donors, while others were not shared. The non-shared ones had lower generation probabilities than the shared ones. Rarefaction revealed incomplete sorted-subset sequencing despite large depth.

The naive CD8 fraction comprised CD45RO-negative cells positively selected for CCR7 and excluded terminally differentiated effector memory CD45RA+ cells. The CDR3 has 14 residues. Germline V gene sequence: CDR1 MDHEN, CDR2 SYDVKM. V shed 4 bases and J shed 4 bases, with 8 bases lying between them. Material for sequencing was naive CD8+ T cells sorted from blood. The chain couples TRBV28 to TRBJ2-6; a possible D gene is TRBD1 (5 bases). This receptor was identified in a man between 18 and 35 years old in good health. In nucleotides, the CDR3 is TGTGCCAGCAGTTCAGGGTCCGGGGCCAACGTCCTGACTTTC. It specifies CASSSGSGANVLTF. The variable domain in full, with the rest retrieved from reference TRBV28 and TRBJ2-6, is DVKVTQSSRYLVKRTGEKVFLECVQDMDHENMFWYRQDPGLGLRLIYFSYDVKMKEKGDIPEGYSVSREKKERFSLILESASTNQTSMYLCASSSGSGANVLTFGAGSRLTVL.